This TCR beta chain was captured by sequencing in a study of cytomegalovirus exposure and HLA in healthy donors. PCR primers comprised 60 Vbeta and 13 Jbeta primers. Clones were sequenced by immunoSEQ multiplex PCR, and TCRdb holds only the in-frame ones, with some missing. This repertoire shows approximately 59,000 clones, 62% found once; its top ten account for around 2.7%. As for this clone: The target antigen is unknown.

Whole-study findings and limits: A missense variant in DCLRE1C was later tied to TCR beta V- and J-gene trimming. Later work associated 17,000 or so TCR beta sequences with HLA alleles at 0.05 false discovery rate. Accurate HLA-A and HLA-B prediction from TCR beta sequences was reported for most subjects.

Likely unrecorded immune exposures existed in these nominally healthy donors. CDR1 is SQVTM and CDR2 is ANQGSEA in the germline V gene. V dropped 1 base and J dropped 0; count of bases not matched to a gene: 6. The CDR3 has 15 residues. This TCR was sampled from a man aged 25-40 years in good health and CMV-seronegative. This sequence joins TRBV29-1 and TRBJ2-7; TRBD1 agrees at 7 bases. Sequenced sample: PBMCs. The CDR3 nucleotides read TGCAGCGTTGAAGTGGTAGGGACAGTCTCCTACGAGCAGTACTTC. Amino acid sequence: CSVEVVGTVSYEQYF.